A single sample gave rise to the 16 T cell receptor beta chains below, sequenced in a study of blood T cell repertoires in COVID-19 (dated by TCRdb to about 2020). To prepare the library, the immunoSEQ multiplex PCR assay was applied. Imported from immuneACCESS, the table was reduced by TCRdb to in-frame sequences with V and J called. These copies leave out some clones; in studies compared against another copy, an unresolved V gene accounts for under half, and the cause of the remainder is not known. The sample profile shows 140,000 to 150,000 clones; roughly 80% of them were found once. The ten largest clones represent approximately 9.2% of the sample. The sequenced sample was peripheral blood. The receptor source for this set is a human donor with acute or convalescent COVID-19. The donor label of this sample is uncertain.

The chain combines TRBV18 with TRBJ1-1; D gene ambiguous. The germline CDR1 and CDR2 sequences are KGHSH and LQKENI. With 4 bases removed from V and 5 bases from J, the gap between germline ends came to 8 bases. The CDR3 spans 12 residues. CDR3 in amino acids: CASSQGGTEAFF. The CDR3 DNA sequence: TGTGCCAGCTCACAAGGCGGGACTGAAGCTTTCTTT.

There are a few counts of this clone. The chain employs TRBV5-1 and TRBJ2-3; 10 nucleotides line up with TRBD2. In germline, CDR1 is SGHRS, CDR2 YFSETQ. The V and J ends lost 6 bases and 5 bases, in that order; junction bases with no gene match: 9. There are 15 residues in the CDR3. The CDR3 DNA follows: TGCGCCAGCACGGGTAAAGCGGGGGGGAAAGATACGCAGTATTTT. Translated, it gives CASTGKAGGKDTQYF.

The V and J genes are TRBV7-6 and TRBJ2-1, with a tentative D call TRBD1 (6 bases). Trimming took 4 bases from V and 10 from J, leaving 14 bases between them. The CDR3 is made up of 13 amino acids. CDR1 and CDR2 from the germline V gene are SGHVS and FNYEAQ. For the CDR3, the DNA is TGTGCCAGCAGCTCTACAGGGATAAGGGAGCAGTTCTTC. Encoded protein: CASSSTGIREQFF.

The chain is built from TRBV5-6 and TRBJ2-2; 12 bases map to TRBD2. V dropped 0 bases and J dropped 3; count of bases not matched to a gene: 3. Germline values: CDR1 SGHDT, CDR2 YYEEEE. The CDR3 runs to 17 residues. CDR3 sequence reads: CASSLARLAGDTGELFF. The CDR3, as DNA: TGTGCCAGCAGCTTGGCCCGACTAGCGGGGGACACCGGGGAGCTGTTTTTT.

V and J are TRBV3-1 (or the pseudogene TRBV3-2) and TRBJ1-4; 8 positions agree with TRBD1. Germline CDR1 reads LGHDT; CDR2 reads YNNKEL (reference sequence). V dropped 4 bases and J dropped 5; count of bases not matched to a gene: 3. The CDR3 contains 14 residues. The CDR3 reads CASSRRTGNEKLFF. CDR3 bases: TGTGCCAGCAGCCGACGGACAGGGAATGAAAAACTGTTTTTT.

This clone was picked up one time. The chain couples TRBV27 to TRBJ1-5; 8 bases are a match to TRBD1. The CDR3 is 15 residues long. Germline V gene lookup returns CDR1 MNHEY and CDR2 SMNVEV (reference sequence). J gave up 4 bases and V 5 bases, and 7 bases lay outside the gene matches. The CDR3 DNA follows: TGTGCCAGCAGTACCTTACAGGGGGAAAATCAGCCCCAGCATTTT. This gives the protein CASSTLQGENQPQHF.

The chain links TRBV2 to TRBJ1-1; D is perhaps TRBD1 (5 bases). CDR3 length: 15 amino acids. The germline V gene encodes CDR1 SNHLY and CDR2 FYNNEI. Between the trimmed V and J ends, which lost 0 bases and 8 bases, there was a span of 16 bases. This chain's CDR3 is CASSEAQGREVEAFF. The DNA of the CDR3 is TGTGCCAGCAGTGAAGCCCAGGGAAGAGAGGTAGAAGCTTTCTTT.

This chain joins TRBV19 and TRBJ1-6; 7 nucleotides agree with TRBD1. Germline CDR1 LNHDA, CDR2 SQIVND (reference sequence). The CDR3 loop spans 13 amino acids. Trimming cost V 8 bases and J 7 bases; bases outside gene matches: 5. In DNA, the CDR3 is TGTGCCAGTGACAGGGATGGGAATTCACCCCTCCACTTT. Translating gives CASDRDGNSPLHF. The variable domain in full, completed from reference TRBV19 and TRBJ1-6, reads DGGITQSPKYLFRKEGQNVTLSCEQNLNHDAMYWYRQDPGQGLRLIYYSQIVNDFQKGDIAEGYSVSREKKESFPLTVTSAQKNPTAFYLCASDRDGNSPLHFGNGTRLTVT.

This chain uses TRBV7-2 with TRBJ2-7, with 7 bases aligning to TRBD2. Germline trimming cut 5 bases from V and 1 base from J; bases unmatched to any gene: 5. The CDR3 contains 14 residues. Germline V lookup: CDR1 SGHTA, CDR2 FQGNSA. The DNA of the CDR3 is TGTGCCAGCAGCCCCATGGGGGGGTCCTACGAGCAGTACTTC. Protein: CASSPMGGSYEQYF.

This rearrangement joins TRBV6-1 to TRBJ1-2, with 10 bases matching TRBD1. This CDR3 spans 16 amino acids. J lost 3 bases, V lost 0 bases, and 4 bases had no gene match. The germline V gene encodes CDR1 MNHNS and CDR2 SASEGT. CDR3 nucleotides: TGTGCCAGCAGTGAAGCGGGGGGACAGGGGTACTATGGCTACACCTTC. Its protein product is CASSEAGGQGYYGYTF.

The rearrangement uses TRBV10-2 and TRBJ2-2, with 7 bases lining up with TRBD1. Germline CDR1 is WSHSY and CDR2 is SAAADI. The CDR3 runs 14 residues. Trimming removed 3 bases from V and 5 bases from J; junction bases left unmatched: 3. CDR3 coding DNA: TGCGCCAGCAGTGAATACAGGGGAACCGGGGAGCTGTTTTTT. Residues: CASSEYRGTGELFF.

The chain recombines TRBV2 with TRBJ2-7, with 10 bases aligning to TRBD1. CDR3 length: 14 residues. The V segment lost 6 bases and the J segment 4 bases; nucleotides outside the gene matches: 6. Germline lookup yields CDR1 SNHLY and CDR2 FYNNEI. For the CDR3, the DNA is TGTGCCAGCAGACCTCAGGGACAGGGGTACGAGCAGTACTTC. It translates to CASRPQGQGYEQYF.

The chain employs TRBV10-3 and TRBJ2-1; D is unresolved. CDR3 size: 12 residues. Trimming shortened V by 3 bases and J by 6 bases, and 6 bases separated the two germline ends. CDR1 is ENHRY and CDR2 is SYGVKD in the germline V gene. The CDR3 is CAISDVLNEQFF. In DNA form, the CDR3 reads TGTGCCATCAGTGACGTCCTCAATGAGCAGTTCTTC.

This clone was recorded once. The chain joins TRBV4-1 to TRBJ2-4; D possibly corresponds to TRBD2 (5 bases). CDR1 MGHRA and CDR2 YSYEKL come from the germline V gene. CDR3 size: 14 residues. V lost 9 bases and J 0 bases, leaving 12 bases between the germline ends. CDR3 sequence: CASSPEGAKNIQYF. The DNA for the CDR3 is TGCGCCAGTTCTCCAGAGGGAGCCAAAAACATTCAGTACTTC.

The gene calls are TRBV7-9 and TRBJ1-2; D call uncertain. The CDR3 extends over 13 amino acids. The germline CDR1 and CDR2 sequences are SEHNR and FQNEAQ (reference sequence). The V end lost 3 bases, the J end lost 4 bases, and 9 bases lay between the germline ends. Here the CDR3 DNA reads TGTGCCAGCAGCTTGCAGGCCGTCTATGGCTACACCTTC. This translates into CASSLQAVYGYTF. Complete variable domain (other parts from reference TRBV7-9 and TRBJ1-2): DTGVSQNPRHKITKRGQNVTFRCDPISEHNRLYWYRQTLGQGPEFLTYFQNEAQLEKSRLLSDRFSAERPKGSFSTLEIQRTEQGDSAMYLCASSLQAVYGYTFGSGTRLTVV.

The rearrangement uses TRBV4-1 and TRBJ2-2; 7 nucleotides align to TRBD2. The CDR3 sequence is 16 residues long. Trimming removed 4 bases from V and 5 bases from J; junction bases left unmatched: 10. Germline CDR1 MGHRA, CDR2 YSYEKL. Here the CDR3 reads CASSLAPGLRTGELFF. The CDR3 DNA sequence: TGCGCCAGCAGCCTCGCTCCGGGACTACGGACCGGGGAGCTGTTTTTT.